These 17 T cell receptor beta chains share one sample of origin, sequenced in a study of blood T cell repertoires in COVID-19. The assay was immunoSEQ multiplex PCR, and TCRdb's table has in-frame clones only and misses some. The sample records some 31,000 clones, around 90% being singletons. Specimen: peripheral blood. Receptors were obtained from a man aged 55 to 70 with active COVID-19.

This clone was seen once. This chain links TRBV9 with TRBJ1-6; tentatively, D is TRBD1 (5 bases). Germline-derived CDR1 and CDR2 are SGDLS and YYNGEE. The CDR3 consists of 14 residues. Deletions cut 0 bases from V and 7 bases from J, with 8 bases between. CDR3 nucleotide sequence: TGTGCCAGCAGCGTAGGTGGGGCCAATTCACCCCTCCACTTT. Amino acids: CASSVGGANSPLHF.

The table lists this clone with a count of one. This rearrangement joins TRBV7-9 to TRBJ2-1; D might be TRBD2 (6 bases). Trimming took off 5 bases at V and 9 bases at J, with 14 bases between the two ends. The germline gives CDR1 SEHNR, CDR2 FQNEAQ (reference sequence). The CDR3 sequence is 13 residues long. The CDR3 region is CASSPTGVGEQFF. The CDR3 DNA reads TGTGCCAGCAGCCCGACGGGGGTCGGTGAGCAGTTCTTC.

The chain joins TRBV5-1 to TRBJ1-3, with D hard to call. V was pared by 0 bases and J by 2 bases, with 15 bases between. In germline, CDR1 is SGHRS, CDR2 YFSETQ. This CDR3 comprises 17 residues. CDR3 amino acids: CASSLGQSPGPGNTIYF. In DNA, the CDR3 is TGCGCCAGCAGCTTGGGCCAGAGCCCAGGCCCTGGAAACACCATATATTTT.

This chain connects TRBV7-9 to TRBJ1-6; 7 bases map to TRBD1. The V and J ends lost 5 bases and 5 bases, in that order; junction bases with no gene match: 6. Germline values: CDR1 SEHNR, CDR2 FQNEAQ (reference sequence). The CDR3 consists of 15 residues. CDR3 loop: CASSADRSNNSPLHF. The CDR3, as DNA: TGTGCCAGCAGCGCGGACAGGAGCAATAATTCACCCCTCCACTTT.

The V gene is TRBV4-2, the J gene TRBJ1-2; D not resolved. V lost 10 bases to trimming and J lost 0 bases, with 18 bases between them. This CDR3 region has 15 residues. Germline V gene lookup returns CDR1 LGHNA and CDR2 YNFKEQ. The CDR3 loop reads CATGEAGGANYGYTF. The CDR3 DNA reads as TGTGCCACCGGGGAGGCCGGAGGAGCTAACTATGGCTACACCTTC.

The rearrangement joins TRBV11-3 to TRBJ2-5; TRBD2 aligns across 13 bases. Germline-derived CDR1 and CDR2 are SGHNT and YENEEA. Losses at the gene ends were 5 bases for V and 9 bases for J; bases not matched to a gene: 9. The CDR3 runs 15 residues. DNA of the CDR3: TGTGCCAGCAGCCCGGGACTAGCGGGGAGCGGGGCCCAGTACTTC. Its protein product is CASSPGLAGSGAQYF.

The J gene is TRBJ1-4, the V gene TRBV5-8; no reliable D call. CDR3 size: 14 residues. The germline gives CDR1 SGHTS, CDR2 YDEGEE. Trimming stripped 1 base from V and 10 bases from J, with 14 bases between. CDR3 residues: CASSLSTWEIKLFF. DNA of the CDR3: TGTGCCAGCAGCTTGTCAACATGGGAGATAAAACTGTTTTTT.

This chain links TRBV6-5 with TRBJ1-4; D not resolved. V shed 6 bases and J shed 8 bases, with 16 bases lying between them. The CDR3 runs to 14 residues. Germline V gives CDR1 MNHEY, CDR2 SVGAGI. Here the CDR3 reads CASSPDTWNEKLFF. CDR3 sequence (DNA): TGTGCCAGCAGCCCCGACACCTGGAACGAAAAACTGTTTTTT.

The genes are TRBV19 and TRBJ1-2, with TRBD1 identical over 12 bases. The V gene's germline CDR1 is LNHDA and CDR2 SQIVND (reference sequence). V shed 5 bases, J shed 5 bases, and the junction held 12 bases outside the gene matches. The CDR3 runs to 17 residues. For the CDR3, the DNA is TGTGCCAGTAGTTCCCCCGGGACAGGGGGCTTAGGGTATGGCTACACCTTC. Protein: CASSSPGTGGLGYGYTF. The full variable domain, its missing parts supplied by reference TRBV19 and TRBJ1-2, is DGGITQSPKYLFRKEGQNVTLSCEQNLNHDAMYWYRQDPGQGLRLIYYSQIVNDFQKGDIAEGYSVSREKKESFPLTVTSAQKNPTAFYLCASSSPGTGGLGYGYTFGSGTRLTVV.

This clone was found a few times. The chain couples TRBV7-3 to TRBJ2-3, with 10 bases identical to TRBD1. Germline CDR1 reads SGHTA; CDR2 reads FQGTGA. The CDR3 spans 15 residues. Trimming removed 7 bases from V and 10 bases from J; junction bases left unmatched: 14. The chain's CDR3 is CASTSPGGTGESQYF. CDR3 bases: TGTGCCAGCACCTCCCCCGGGGGGACAGGGGAATCGCAGTATTTT.

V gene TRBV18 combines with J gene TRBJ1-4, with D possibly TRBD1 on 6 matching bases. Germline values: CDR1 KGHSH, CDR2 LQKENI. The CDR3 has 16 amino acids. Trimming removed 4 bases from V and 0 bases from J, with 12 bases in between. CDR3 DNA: TGTGCCAGCTCACAAGGGACACCATCAACTAATGAAAAACTGTTTTTT. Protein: CASSQGTPSTNEKLFF.

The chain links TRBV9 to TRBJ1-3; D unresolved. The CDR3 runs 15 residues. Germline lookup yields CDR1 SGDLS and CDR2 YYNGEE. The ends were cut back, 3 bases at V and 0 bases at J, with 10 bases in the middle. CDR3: CASSAGGSSGNTIYF. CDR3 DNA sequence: TGTGCCAGCAGCGCCGGTGGGAGCTCTGGAAACACCATATATTTT.

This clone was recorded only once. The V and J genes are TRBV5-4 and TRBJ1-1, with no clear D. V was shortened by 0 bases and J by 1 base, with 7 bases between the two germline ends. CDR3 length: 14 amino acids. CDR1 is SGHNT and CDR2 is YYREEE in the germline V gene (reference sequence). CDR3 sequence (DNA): TGTGCCAGCAGCTTGGGCGTCTGGAACACTGAAGCTTTCTTT. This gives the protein CASSLGVWNTEAFF.

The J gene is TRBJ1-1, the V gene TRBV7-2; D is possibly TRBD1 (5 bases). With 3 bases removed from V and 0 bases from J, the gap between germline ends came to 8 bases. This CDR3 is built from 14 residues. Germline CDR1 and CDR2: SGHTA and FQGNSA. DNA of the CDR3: TGTGCCAGCAGCTTTCAGGGCTTGAACACTGAAGCTTTCTTT. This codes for CASSFQGLNTEAFF.

CDR3 nucleotide sequence: TGTGCCAGCAGCCTAGCGGGGGTGCGCACAGATACGCAGTATTTT. Its protein is CASSLAGVRTDTQYF. This rearrangement joins TRBV6-5 to TRBJ2-3; 10 nucleotides agree with TRBD2. The CDR3 is 15 amino acids. Germline CDR1 reads MNHEY; CDR2 reads SVGAGI. V dropped 6 bases and J dropped 1; count of bases not matched to a gene: 4.

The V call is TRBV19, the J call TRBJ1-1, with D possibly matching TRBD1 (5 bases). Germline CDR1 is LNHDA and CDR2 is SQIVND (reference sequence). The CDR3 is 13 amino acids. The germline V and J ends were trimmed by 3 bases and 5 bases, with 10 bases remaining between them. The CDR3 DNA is TGTGCCAGTAGTATGGCCAGGGCTACTGAAGCTTTCTTT. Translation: CASSMARATEAFF. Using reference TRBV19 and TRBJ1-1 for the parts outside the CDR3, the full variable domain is DGGITQSPKYLFRKEGQNVTLSCEQNLNHDAMYWYRQDPGQGLRLIYYSQIVNDFQKGDIAEGYSVSREKKESFPLTVTSAQKNPTAFYLCASSMARATEAFFGQGTRLTVV.

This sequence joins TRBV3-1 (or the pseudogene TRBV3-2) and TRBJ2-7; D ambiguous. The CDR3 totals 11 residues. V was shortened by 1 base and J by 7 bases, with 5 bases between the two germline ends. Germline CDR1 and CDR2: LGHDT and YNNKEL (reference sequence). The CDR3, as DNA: TGTGCCAGCAGCCAAGTTAAAGAGCAGTACTTC. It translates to CASSQVKEQYF.